This T cell receptor (beta chain) was documented in a study of CD8 T cells in ankylosing spondylitis. Quantitative 5'-RACE with molecular barcodes was used to make the TCR beta libraries. TCRdb passed the 5' RACE reads through MiXCR, listing each CDR3 protein once. In the table there are roughly 350,000 distinct CDR3 sequences, under 8.5% of which are singletons. As concerns this clonotype: Antigen unknown.

Study outcomes and limitations: Reactive arthritis synovial fluid and blood previously showed some of these motif variants. What appeared characteristic of ankylosing spondylitis blood was a TCR beta motif of several highly homologous variants.

This CDR3 has 14 residues. Trimming pared 7 bases from V and 6 bases from J, leaving 17 bases between. CDR1 and CDR2 from the germline V gene are LGHNT and FRNRAP. This sequence originates from a male donor with ankylosing spondylitis. The sample consisted of blood, either unsorted or a sorted T cell fraction (not recorded which). The chain joins TRBV12-5 to TRBJ2-3; D is tentatively TRBD1 or TRBD2 (5 bases each). The CDR3 bases are TGTGCTAGTGCCCGAGGGGTTGACGGGGATACGCAGTATTTT. It encodes CASARGVDGDTQYF.